The 21 T cell receptor beta chains given below trace back to one sample, sequenced in a study of chemoradiotherapy in HPV16-positive cancers. Sequencing was performed with immunoSEQ multiplex PCR; in TCRdb, only in-frame clones are kept and a portion is missing. The profile shows approximately 3,100 clones, more than 90% of them singletons. Sequences were derived from tumor tissue, sampled from a patient who underwent chemoradiotherapy. These receptors all stem from a human donor with HPV-associated anogenital cancer.

The chain combines TRBV5-4 with TRBJ2-3; 7 nucleotides match TRBD2. CDR3 length equals 17 residues. V lost 0 bases to trimming and J lost 4 bases; unmatched junction nucleotides: 11. Looked up from germline, CDR1 is SGHNT and CDR2 is YYREEE (reference sequence). As DNA, the CDR3 is TGTGCCAGCAGCTTGGGCGATTTCGGGGGGTCCGCAGATACGCAGTATTTT. Translated: CASSLGDFGGSADTQYF.

This chain uses TRBV7-2 with TRBJ1-1; D unresolved. In germline, CDR1 is SGHTA, CDR2 FQGNSA. The CDR3 loop spans 14 amino acids. V shed 2 bases and J shed 4 bases, with 11 bases lying between them. The CDR3 DNA reads TGTGCCAGCAGCTTACAGAACGGCGGCACTGAAGCTTTCTTT. Its protein product is CASSLQNGGTEAFF.

The V call is TRBV2, the J call TRBJ1-4; D unclear. Germline assignment: CDR1 SNHLY and CDR2 FYNNEI. The CDR3 contains 14 residues. Trimming took off 8 bases at V and 5 bases at J, with 15 bases between the two ends. CDR3 in DNA: TGTGCCAGCCGCCGAACATATTTGAATGAAAAACTGTTTTTT. Translated, it gives CASRRTYLNEKLFF.

This clone came up a few times. The chain employs TRBV7-2 and TRBJ2-7; D perhaps matches TRBD1 (6 bases). The ends were cut back, 2 bases at V and 3 bases at J, with 17 bases in the middle. CDR3 length: 16 amino acids. Germline CDR1 SGHTA, CDR2 FQGNSA. CDR3 loop: CASSLRTAPSHYEQYV. The CDR3 bases are TGTGCCAGCAGCTTACGGACAGCCCCCAGTCACTACGAGCAGTACGTC.

V and J are TRBV7-9 and TRBJ2-3; no definite D call. From germline, CDR1 is SEHNR and CDR2 FQNEAQ (reference sequence). The V end was cut by 3 bases, the J end by 7 bases, with 14 bases between. The CDR3 totals 14 residues. The CDR3 DNA sequence: TGTGCCAGCAGCTTTGGCCAGCCCACGTATACGCAGTATTTT. Its translation is CASSFGQPTYTQYF. The entire variable domain, with the rest obtained from reference TRBV7-9 and TRBJ2-3, is as follows: DTGVSQNPRHKITKRGQNVTFRCDPISEHNRLYWYRQTLGQGPEFLTYFQNEAQLEKSRLLSDRFSAERPKGSFSTLEIQRTEQGDSAMYLCASSFGQPTYTQYFGPGTRLTVL.

This chain links TRBV7-3 with TRBJ2-5; no clear D gene. The CDR3 runs 13 residues. Trimming left V 1 base short and J 5 bases short, with 8 bases between. Germline CDR1 reads SGHTA; CDR2 reads FQGTGA. DNA of the CDR3: TGTGCCAGCAGCTTAATGCTTGGGGAGACCCAGTACTTC. Translating it yields CASSLMLGETQYF.

The chain is built from TRBV5-6 and TRBJ1-3; the D is unclear. Germline lookup yields CDR1 SGHDT and CDR2 YYEEEE. Trimming removed 1 base at V and 0 bases at J, with 11 bases between. This CDR3 comprises 16 residues. For the CDR3, the DNA is TGTGCCAGCAGCTTGACCCGCCGGAGCTCTGGAAACACCATATATTTT. Translating gives CASSLTRRSSGNTIYF.

The V gene is TRBV11-2, the J gene TRBJ1-2; 8 bases are a match to TRBD1. The germline V gene encodes CDR1 SGHAT and CDR2 FQNNGV. After removal of 5 bases from V and 3 bases from J, the junction contained 8 bases not matched to a gene. This CDR3 region has 15 residues. The chain's CDR3 is CASSPSTGVDYGYTF. The CDR3 DNA sequence: TGTGCCAGCAGCCCCTCGACAGGGGTAGACTATGGCTACACCTTC.

The V and J genes are TRBV6-5 and TRBJ2-7, with a tentative D call TRBD1 (6 bases). Trimming took 6 bases from V and 2 from J, leaving 17 bases between them. The germline gives CDR1 MNHEY, CDR2 SVGAGI. The CDR3 is 15 amino acids. In DNA form, the CDR3 reads TGTGCCAGCAGCCCCACAGGGCAACTCCCCTACGAGCAGTACTTC. It is translated as CASSPTGQLPYEQYF.

In the case of this clone: A read error may produce the germline difference seen at one junction end. The rearrangement links TRBV11-2 to TRBJ1-1; D uncertain. CDR1 SGHAT and CDR2 FQNNGV come from the germline V gene. This CDR3 spans 15 amino acids. Here the CDR3 reads CASSAEQIFNTKAFF. The CDR3 bases are TGTGCCAGCAGCGCGGAACAGATTTTCAACACTAAAGCTTTCTTT.

J is TRBJ1-2 and V is TRBV27; 7 positions agree with TRBD1. Germline V CDR1 and CDR2: MNHEY, SMNVEV (reference sequence). V dropped 11 bases and J dropped 3; count of bases not matched to a gene: 6. The CDR3 contains 12 residues. The CDR3 sequence: CAGAGTDYGYTF. In DNA, the CDR3 is TGTGCCGGGGCTGGGACAGACTATGGCTACACCTTC.

The chain uses TRBV2 and TRBJ2-7; D gene uncertain. The germline gives CDR1 SNHLY, CDR2 FYNNEI. Deletions cut 2 bases from V and 3 bases from J, with 5 bases between. The CDR3 is 12 amino acids. Here the CDR3 DNA reads TGTGCCAGCAGTGAAAGGTACTACGAGCAGTACGTC. Residues: CASSERYYEQYV.

This sequence joins TRBV19 and TRBJ2-7; 11 bases agree with TRBD2. V was clipped by 1 base and J by 4 bases; unmatched bases: 6. This CDR3 has 16 residues. Germline-derived CDR1 and CDR2 are LNHDA and SQIVND (reference sequence). CDR3 region: CASSIGGTSGRYEQYF. As DNA, the CDR3 is TGTGCCAGTAGTATAGGTGGGACTAGCGGCCGGTACGAGCAGTACTTC.

This chain connects TRBV11-2 to TRBJ1-2; D is ambiguous. The V end lost 1 base, the J end lost 2 bases, and 8 bases lay between the germline ends. This CDR3 region has 14 residues. Germline CDR1 SGHAT, CDR2 FQNNGV. Here the CDR3 DNA reads TGTGCCAGCAGCTTAGCGGGTCCCAACTATGGCTACACCTTC. Translated: CASSLAGPNYGYTF.

The chain carries TRBV19 and TRBJ1-1; the D is unclear. Per the germline V gene, CDR1 is LNHDA and CDR2 is SQIVND (reference sequence). This CDR3 is 14 amino acids long. V lost 7 bases to trimming and J lost 2 bases, with 14 bases between them. Here the CDR3 DNA reads TGTGCCAGTATTCCGGCCCGACTCAACACTGAAGCTTTCTTT. Its protein product is CASIPARLNTEAFF.

CDR3 sequence reads: CASSLDLGGLPQHF. Written as DNA, the CDR3 is TGTGCCAGCAGCTTAGATCTGGGAGGGCTTCCCCAGCATTTT. V and J are TRBV11-2 and TRBJ1-5, with D unclear. Germline V CDR1 and CDR2: SGHAT, FQNNGV. This CDR3 is built from 14 residues. V lost 0 bases, J lost 10 bases, and 13 bases lay in between.

This sequence joins TRBV6-8 and TRBJ2-7; possibly TRBD1 or TRBD2 for D (5 bases each). The CDR3 has 13 amino acids. Trimming took off 4 bases at V and 3 bases at J, with 10 bases between the two ends. CDR1 is MNHGY, CDR2 SAAAGT, per germline. The CDR3 bases are TGTGCCAGCAGTTTGGGGGAACGCTACGAGCAGTACGTC. Residues: CASSLGERYEQYV.

The genes are TRBV19 and TRBJ1-3; D unresolved. CDR1 is LNHDA and CDR2 is SQIVND in the germline V gene (reference sequence). V shed 5 bases and J shed 2 bases, with 10 bases lying between them. There are 14 residues in the CDR3. The DNA of the CDR3 is TGTGCCAGTAGTCTACCTAGTCCTGGAAACACCATATATTTT. Its protein product is CASSLPSPGNTIYF.

The chain joins TRBV6-1 to TRBJ1-1; D gene unclear. Germline V gene data show CDR1 as MNHNS and CDR2 as SASEGT. The CDR3 has 14 residues. V lost 3 bases to trimming and J lost 1 base, with 9 bases between them. The CDR3 region has the DNA TGTGCCAGCAGTGAGAGGGTTAGGAACACTGAAGCTTTCTTT. Encoded protein: CASSERVRNTEAFF.

The genes are TRBV7-2 and TRBJ1-2; TRBD1 matches 9 bases. The CDR3 consists of 15 residues. With V trimmed by 1 base and J by 1 base, 1 base remained unmatched. Germline V lookup: CDR1 SGHTA, CDR2 FQGNSA. The CDR3: CASSLEDRGNYGYTF. In nucleotides, the CDR3 is TGTGCCAGCAGCTTAGAGGACAGGGGTAACTATGGCTACACCTTC.

The V gene is TRBV19, the J gene TRBJ1-1, with TRBD1 matching 11 bases. V gave up 8 bases and J gave up 2 bases; unmatched junction bases: 7. The CDR3 loop spans 15 amino acids. The germline gives CDR1 LNHDA, CDR2 SQIVND (reference sequence). Written as DNA, the CDR3 is TGTGCCAGTGAGACCTGGACAGGGGGCAACACTGAAGCTTTCTTT. Translating gives CASETWTGGNTEAFF.